This T cell receptor (beta chain) comes out of a study of shared clonotypes between healthy human individuals. Findings of the study overall: Researchers sampled blood only, noting tissue repertoires likely differ.

CDR3 length: 15 amino acids. The V gene's germline CDR1 is MDHEN and CDR2 SYDVKM. After removal of 6 bases from V and 2 bases from J, the junction contained 3 bases not matched to a gene. The authors ran unsorted PBMC replicate PCRs on about 300 ng DNA, approximately 30,000 T cell genomes. The assay was immunoSEQ multiplex PCR, and TCRdb's table has in-frame clones only and misses some. The data hold fewer than 600,000 clones, with around 79% observed a single time. Of note for this clone: The antigen remains undetermined.

Sample: PBMCs. The clonotype comes from a woman between 40 and 50 years old in good health. Some clones in this sample may be carry-over from other donors' samples. The rearrangement joins TRBV28 to TRBJ2-2; TRBD1 matches at 10 bases. The CDR3 DNA is TGTGCCAGCAGACTGACAGGGGGCAACACCGGGGAGCTGTTTTTT. Translated: CASRLTGGNTGELFF.